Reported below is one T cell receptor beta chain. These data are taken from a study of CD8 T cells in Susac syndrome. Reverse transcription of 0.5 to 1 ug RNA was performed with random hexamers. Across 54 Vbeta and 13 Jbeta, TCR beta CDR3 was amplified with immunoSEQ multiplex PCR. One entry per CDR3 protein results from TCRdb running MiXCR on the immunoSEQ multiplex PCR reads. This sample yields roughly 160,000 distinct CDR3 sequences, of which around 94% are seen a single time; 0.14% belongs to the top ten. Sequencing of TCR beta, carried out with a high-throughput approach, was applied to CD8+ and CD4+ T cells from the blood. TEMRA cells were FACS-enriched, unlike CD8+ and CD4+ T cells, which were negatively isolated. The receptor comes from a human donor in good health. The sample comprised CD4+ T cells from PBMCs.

The CDR3: CASSLDYRGAPYEQYF. The CDR3 DNA is TGTGCCAGCAGCTTAGATTATCGGGGAGCTCCCTACGAGCAGTACTTC. The V call is TRBV11-3, the J call TRBJ2-7; maybe TRBD2 (5 bases). Germline lookup yields CDR1 SGHNT and CDR2 YENEEA. CDR3 length: 16 amino acids. Deletions cut 0 bases from V and 2 bases from J, with 14 bases between. The full variable domain, rest sourced from reference TRBV11-3 and TRBJ2-7, is EAGVVQSPRYKIIEKKQPVAFWCNPISGHNTLYWYLQNLGQGPELLIRYENEEAVDDSQLPKDRFSAERLKGVDSTLKIQPAELGDSAVYLCASSLDYRGAPYEQYFGPGTRLTVT.